This TCR beta chain was sequenced in a study of T cells after yellow fever vaccination (dated 2019 in TCRdb). Study-level background: Libraries from fractions with low cell numbers were prepared with the SMART-Seq v4 Ultra Low Input RNA kit. To track T-cell clones before and after primary and booster YFV17D yellow fever vaccination, bulk TCR alpha and beta repertoires were sequenced longitudinally. The cohort comprised two healthy male donors, one aged 18 to 30 and one aged 30 to 40 years. Blood samples were taken at several timepoints before and after primary and secondary immunization, and bulk PBMC replicates and cell subsets were isolated.

This clonotype came up many times. Its antigen is still unknown. Base qualities are not recorded, but no much larger clone differs from it by a single base. TCR cDNA was synthesized by 5'RACE template switching, through which a universal primer site and unique molecular identifiers were introduced. Priming for cDNA synthesis came from both the TCR alpha and TCR beta constant segments. Library amplification used two PCR steps, and the second PCR step added sample barcodes and sequencing adapters. Sequencing of the libraries was done on either Illumina HiSeq 2500 (2x100 bp) or NovaSeq (2x150 bp). Turning to the authors' computational methods: MIGEC was used to demultiplex reads and collapse the reads into UMI consensus sequences, and MiXCR was used for V(D)J alignment. Vaccine-responding clonotypes were defined with edgeR using replicate PBMC samples, requiring FDR below 0.01 and a log2 fold change above 5 up to day 15. Bulk clonotypes were assigned CD4 or CD8 identity according to which sequenced CD4 or CD8 repertoire held them at higher abundance. TCRdb reanalyzed the raw reads on its own, using fastp at Q25 for trimming and MiXCR for clone calling, and kept in-frame beta chains. For every CDR3 protein sequence, its rows merge into one entry that carries the most common genes and DNA. TCRdb, not the authors, supplied the V and J calls. This sample has fewer than 150,000 distinct CDR3 sequences in its table, and 6.5% to 9% of those were observed once. Jointly, the top ten make up roughly 2.5% of the sample.

Beyond this particular receptor, the publication reports: Computational filtering was required because FACS-sorted repertoires could contain abundant contaminating clonotypes from the bulk population. Because only a couple of donors were included in the study, the extent to which the findings can be generalized is limited. The secondary T-cell response was found to be weaker but faster than the primary response, with a peak reached on day 5 rather than on day 15. After the booster, most of the clones that had expanded following primary vaccination were detected again (around 95% of CD4 and around 90% of CD8), which suggests that memory was broadly maintained. A small share of clonotypes occurred in both CD4 and CD8 compartments, likely arising from convergent recombination.

The intended sense of this specimen's treatment or condition label: live attenuated yellow fever vaccine strain. PBMCs were isolated from peripheral blood using a standard Ficoll-Paque protocol. Dynabeads CD4 and CD8 positive selection kits were used to isolate the CD4 and CD8 T-cell fractions. RNA was extracted with TriZol from bulk PBMCs, CD4 and CD8 fractions, and dextramer-positive and dextramer-negative fractions. This receptor was obtained from a man aged 18 to 35 who received the YFV17D yellow fever vaccine. Sequences were derived from CD4+ T cells sorted from PBMCs, sampled 35 to 50 days after the first yellow fever vaccination.

The nucleotide sequence reads as follows: TGTGCCAGCTCACGGGGTTCAGGAGATACGCAGTATTTT. This encodes CASSRGSGDTQYF. The chain couples TRBV18 to TRBJ2-3; the D gene cannot be named for sure. Relative to germline, V is 4 bases shorter and J is 5 bases shorter, with 10 bases between their ends. Spanning cysteine to phenylalanine, the CDR3 consists of 13 amino acids. Just the 39-base CDR3 DNA is kept, in frame starting at base 1. CDR1 and CDR2 (KGHSH, LQKENI) derive from the germline V gene.